This is a list of T cell receptor beta chains from one sample in a study of blood T cell repertoires in COVID-19. Assay: immunoSEQ multiplex PCR; the TCRdb copy retains only in-frame clones and omits some. The data contain about 280,000 clones, around 86% of them singletons. Source material: peripheral blood. Receptors originate from a man aged 45-60 years with acute or convalescent COVID-19. CDR3s include the opening cysteine and the closing phenylalanine or tryptophan. The D gene is left open where the match is weak. Clone size appears in some rows only: once, few, many, or a class for an expanded clone.

j_gene: TRBJ2-3; len: 12; v_gene: TRBV5-1; d_gene: TRBD2; abundance: -; CDR3nt: TGCGCCAGCGGACGGGGGGCAGATACGCAGTATTTT; CDR3aa: CASGRGADTQYF
j_gene: TRBJ2-5; len: 14; v_gene: TRBV7-3; d_gene: TRBD2; abundance: -; CDR3nt: TGTGCCAGCAGTCAGCGGGGGTTCCAAGAGACCCAGTACTTC; CDR3aa: CASSQRGFQETQYF
j_gene: TRBJ2-1; len: 16; v_gene: TRBV12-5; d_gene: TRBD2; abundance: -; CDR3nt: TGTGCTAGTGGTTTCTCCGCGGGGGGGCGCTACAATGAGCAGTTCTTC; CDR3aa: CASGFSAGGRYNEQFF
j_gene: TRBJ1-1; len: 13; v_gene: TRBV18; d_gene: -; abundance: -; CDR3nt: TGTGCCAGCTCACTCAGGGTGGACACTGAAGCTTTCTTT; CDR3aa: CASSLRVDTEAFF
j_gene: TRBJ2-5; len: 13; v_gene: TRBV19; d_gene: TRBD2; abundance: -; CDR3nt: TGTGCCAGTAGCCCGGGACTAAAAGAGACCCAGTACTTC; CDR3aa: CASSPGLKETQYF
j_gene: TRBJ2-3; len: 15; v_gene: TRBV15; d_gene: TRBD2; abundance: -; CDR3nt: TGTGCCACCAGCAGAGAGCGGGGGGGCCCAGATACGCAGTATTTT; CDR3aa: CATSRERGGPDTQYF
j_gene: TRBJ2-5; len: 17; v_gene: TRBV27; d_gene: TRBD1; abundance: -; CDR3nt: TGTGCCAGCAGTTTCTTTACAGGGGGCGCGACCCGAGAGACCCAGTACTTC; CDR3aa: CASSFFTGGATRETQYF
j_gene: TRBJ2-3; len: 13; v_gene: TRBV19; d_gene: -; abundance: once; CDR3nt: TGTGCCAGTAGTACACAAACAGGGAATACGCAGTATTTT; CDR3aa: CASSTQTGNTQYF
j_gene: TRBJ2-1; len: 14; v_gene: TRBV30; d_gene: -; abundance: -; CDR3nt: TGTGCCTGGAGTGTAGGGACTCCCTACAATGAGCAGTTCTTC; CDR3aa: CAWSVGTPYNEQFF
j_gene: TRBJ1-1; len: 16; v_gene: TRBV19; d_gene: -; abundance: -; CDR3nt: TGTGCCAGTAGTCCCCTACTCGGGGACTTGGGGACTGAAGCTTTCTTT; CDR3aa: CASSPLLGDLGTEAFF
j_gene: TRBJ1-2; len: 15; v_gene: TRBV2; d_gene: -; abundance: -; CDR3nt: TGTGCCAGCAGTTCCGCCTCGGCGGGGGGCTATGGCTACACCTTC; CDR3aa: CASSSASAGGYGYTF
j_gene: TRBJ2-2; len: 14; v_gene: TRBV10-1; d_gene: -; abundance: once; CDR3nt: TGCGCCAGCAGGTCAACGGTGAACACCGGGGAGCTGTTTTTT; CDR3aa: CASRSTVNTGELFF
j_gene: TRBJ1-1; len: 12; v_gene: TRBV12-3/TRBV12-4; d_gene: -; abundance: -; CDR3nt: TGTGCCAGCAGTTTAGCCGGGATAGGGGCTTTCTTT; CDR3aa: CASSLAGIGAFF
j_gene: TRBJ1-5; len: 15; v_gene: TRBV7-2; d_gene: -; abundance: -; CDR3nt: TGTGCCAGCAGCACCAGGGGATTTAGCAATCAGCCCCAGCATTTT; CDR3aa: CASSTRGFSNQPQHF
j_gene: TRBJ1-3; len: 14; v_gene: TRBV11-2; d_gene: -; abundance: -; CDR3nt: TGTGCCAGCAGCTTAGATCTCCAGGACTACACCATATATTTT; CDR3aa: CASSLDLQDYTIYF
j_gene: TRBJ1-4; len: 14; v_gene: TRBV6-5; d_gene: TRBD1; abundance: -; CDR3nt: TGTGCCAGCAGGGGTCGACAGGGGGATGAAAAACTGTTTTTT; CDR3aa: CASRGRQGDEKLFF
j_gene: TRBJ2-1; len: 15; v_gene: TRBV7-3; d_gene: TRBD2; abundance: -; CDR3nt: TGTGCCAGCAGCCGGTCTAGCGGGGGGGTGTATGAGCAGTTCTTC; CDR3aa: CASSRSSGGVYEQFF
j_gene: TRBJ1-3; len: 14; v_gene: TRBV11-3; d_gene: -; abundance: -; CDR3nt: TGTGCCAGCAGCGGCGGCGTCTCTGGAAACACCATATATTTT; CDR3aa: CASSGGVSGNTIYF
j_gene: TRBJ2-3; len: 20; v_gene: TRBV27; d_gene: -; abundance: -; CDR3nt: TGTGCCAGCAGTTTAAAGAGTGGGGGGGCAGGGTCCTACCAATTGGGTACGCAGTATTTT; CDR3aa: CASSLKSGGAGSYQLGTQYF
j_gene: TRBJ1-5; len: 13; v_gene: TRBV7-2; d_gene: -; abundance: few; CDR3nt: TGTGCCAGCAGCTTAGGGTTTCTACAGCCCCAGCATTTT; CDR3aa: CASSLGFLQPQHF
j_gene: TRBJ2-2; len: 15; v_gene: TRBV19; d_gene: TRBD1; abundance: -; CDR3nt: TGTGCCAGTAATAGGGACAGGTTTTTCACCGGGGAGCTGTTTTTT; CDR3aa: CASNRDRFFTGELFF
j_gene: TRBJ2-2; len: 16; v_gene: TRBV11-2; d_gene: TRBD2; abundance: -; CDR3nt: TGTGCCAGCAGCTTAGTAGCGGGGGGGGTCGCCGGGGAGCTGTTTTTT; CDR3aa: CASSLVAGGVAGELFF
j_gene: TRBJ1-6; len: 17; v_gene: TRBV7-9; d_gene: -; abundance: once; CDR3nt: TGTGCCAGCAGCTTAGAAGGGTTGGTGGGAGTCCCTTCACCCCTCCACTTT; CDR3aa: CASSLEGLVGVPSPLHF
j_gene: TRBJ2-5; len: 14; v_gene: TRBV4-2; d_gene: -; abundance: -; CDR3nt: TGTGCCAGCAGCCAAGTCCCGAGAAGAGAGACCCAGTACTTC; CDR3aa: CASSQVPRRETQYF
j_gene: TRBJ2-7; len: 14; v_gene: TRBV2; d_gene: -; abundance: -; CDR3nt: TGTGCCAGCAGCCGGGCGACAGACTCCTACGAGCAGTACTTC; CDR3aa: CASSRATDSYEQYF
j_gene: TRBJ2-3; len: 11; v_gene: TRBV10-2; d_gene: -; abundance: -; CDR3nt: TGCGCCAGCACTAGCACAGATACGCAGTATTTT; CDR3aa: CASTSTDTQYF
j_gene: TRBJ2-1; len: 17; v_gene: TRBV10-3; d_gene: -; abundance: -; CDR3nt: TGTGCCATCAGTGATCTTAGAAGGAGGCAGACTTACAATGAGCAGTTCTTC; CDR3aa: CAISDLRRRQTYNEQFF
j_gene: TRBJ2-5; len: 14; v_gene: TRBV7-2; d_gene: -; abundance: -; CDR3nt: TGTGCCAGCAGCTTAGCGCCCTTACGGGAGACCCAGTACTTC; CDR3aa: CASSLAPLRETQYF
j_gene: TRBJ2-5; len: 16; v_gene: TRBV5-6; d_gene: -; abundance: once; CDR3nt: TGTGCCAGCAGCTTATGGACAGCAAAGATTGGGGAGACCCAGTACTTC; CDR3aa: CASSLWTAKIGETQYF
j_gene: TRBJ2-7; len: 14; v_gene: TRBV7-2; d_gene: -; abundance: -; CDR3nt: TGTGCCAGCAGTCCTTGGAGTAGCTTCAACGAGCAGTACTTC; CDR3aa: CASSPWSSFNEQYF
j_gene: TRBJ2-3; len: 16; v_gene: TRBV9; d_gene: TRBD2; abundance: -; CDR3nt: TGTGCCAGCAGCGTAGAGGGACTAGCGGGGGACGAGACGCAGTATTTT; CDR3aa: CASSVEGLAGDETQYF
j_gene: TRBJ1-5; len: 13; v_gene: TRBV6-6; d_gene: TRBD1; abundance: -; CDR3nt: TGTGCCAGCAGTACTACAGGGGATCAGCCCCAGCATTTT; CDR3aa: CASSTTGDQPQHF
j_gene: TRBJ2-5; len: 11; v_gene: TRBV14; d_gene: -; abundance: many; CDR3nt: TGTGCCAGCAGCCAACCTGAGACCCAGTACTTC; CDR3aa: CASSQPETQYF
j_gene: TRBJ1-2; len: 13; v_gene: TRBV19; d_gene: -; abundance: -; CDR3nt: TGTGCCAGTAGCCCCTCCCTCGGCTATGGCTACACCTTC; CDR3aa: CASSPSLGYGYTF
j_gene: TRBJ1-2; len: 13; v_gene: TRBV7-3; d_gene: TRBD1; abundance: -; CDR3nt: TGTGCCAGCAGCCCCAGGGGGCGAGACGGCTACACCTTC; CDR3aa: CASSPRGRDGYTF
j_gene: TRBJ2-1; len: 12; v_gene: TRBV5-6; d_gene: -; abundance: -; CDR3nt: TGTGCCAGCAGCTTTCTCTCTTATGAGCAGTTCTTC; CDR3aa: CASSFLSYEQFF
j_gene: TRBJ1-3; len: 16; v_gene: TRBV11-3; d_gene: TRBD1; abundance: -; CDR3nt: TGTGCCAGCAGCTTAGCGGGACAGGGGTTTGAAAACACCATATATTTT; CDR3aa: CASSLAGQGFENTIYF
j_gene: TRBJ2-5; len: 15; v_gene: TRBV14; d_gene: TRBD2; abundance: -; CDR3nt: TGTGCCAGCAGCCAATTGCGGGGGGGGAAAGAGACCCAGTACTTC; CDR3aa: CASSQLRGGKETQYF
j_gene: TRBJ1-1; len: 14; v_gene: TRBV18; d_gene: -; abundance: -; CDR3nt: TGTGCCAGCTCACCTCCCGGGGGGTACACTGAAGCTTTCTTT; CDR3aa: CASSPPGGYTEAFF
j_gene: TRBJ2-1; len: 20; v_gene: TRBV27; d_gene: -; abundance: -; CDR3nt: TGTGCCAGCAGTTTTACGAGGGCCTCCCAGGTCGGGGGGCGCTACAATGAGCAGTTCTTC; CDR3aa: CASSFTRASQVGGRYNEQFF
j_gene: TRBJ2-5; len: 16; v_gene: TRBV18; d_gene: -; abundance: -; CDR3nt: TGTGCCAGCTCTACTGGTTACTTCACCGTCCAAGAGACCCAGTACTTC; CDR3aa: CASSTGYFTVQETQYF
j_gene: TRBJ1-3; len: 15; v_gene: TRBV10-2; d_gene: -; abundance: -; CDR3nt: TGCGCCAGCAGTGACCGGGGAGATTCCGGAAACACCATATATTTT; CDR3aa: CASSDRGDSGNTIYF
j_gene: TRBJ2-5; len: 15; v_gene: TRBV15; d_gene: -; abundance: once; CDR3nt: TGTGCCACCAGCAGCCATAGGAAGGGAGAAGAGACCCAGTACTTC; CDR3aa: CATSSHRKGEETQYF
j_gene: TRBJ2-1; len: 15; v_gene: TRBV3-1/TRBV3-2; d_gene: -; abundance: -; CDR3nt: TGTGCCAGCAGCCAAGGTGCTAGCGAGGGGAATGAGCAGTTCTTC; CDR3aa: CASSQGASEGNEQFF
j_gene: TRBJ2-1; len: 13; v_gene: TRBV2; d_gene: TRBD1; abundance: -; CDR3nt: TGTGCCAGCAGGATGACAGGGGGCGGTGAGCAGTTCTTC; CDR3aa: CASRMTGGGEQFF